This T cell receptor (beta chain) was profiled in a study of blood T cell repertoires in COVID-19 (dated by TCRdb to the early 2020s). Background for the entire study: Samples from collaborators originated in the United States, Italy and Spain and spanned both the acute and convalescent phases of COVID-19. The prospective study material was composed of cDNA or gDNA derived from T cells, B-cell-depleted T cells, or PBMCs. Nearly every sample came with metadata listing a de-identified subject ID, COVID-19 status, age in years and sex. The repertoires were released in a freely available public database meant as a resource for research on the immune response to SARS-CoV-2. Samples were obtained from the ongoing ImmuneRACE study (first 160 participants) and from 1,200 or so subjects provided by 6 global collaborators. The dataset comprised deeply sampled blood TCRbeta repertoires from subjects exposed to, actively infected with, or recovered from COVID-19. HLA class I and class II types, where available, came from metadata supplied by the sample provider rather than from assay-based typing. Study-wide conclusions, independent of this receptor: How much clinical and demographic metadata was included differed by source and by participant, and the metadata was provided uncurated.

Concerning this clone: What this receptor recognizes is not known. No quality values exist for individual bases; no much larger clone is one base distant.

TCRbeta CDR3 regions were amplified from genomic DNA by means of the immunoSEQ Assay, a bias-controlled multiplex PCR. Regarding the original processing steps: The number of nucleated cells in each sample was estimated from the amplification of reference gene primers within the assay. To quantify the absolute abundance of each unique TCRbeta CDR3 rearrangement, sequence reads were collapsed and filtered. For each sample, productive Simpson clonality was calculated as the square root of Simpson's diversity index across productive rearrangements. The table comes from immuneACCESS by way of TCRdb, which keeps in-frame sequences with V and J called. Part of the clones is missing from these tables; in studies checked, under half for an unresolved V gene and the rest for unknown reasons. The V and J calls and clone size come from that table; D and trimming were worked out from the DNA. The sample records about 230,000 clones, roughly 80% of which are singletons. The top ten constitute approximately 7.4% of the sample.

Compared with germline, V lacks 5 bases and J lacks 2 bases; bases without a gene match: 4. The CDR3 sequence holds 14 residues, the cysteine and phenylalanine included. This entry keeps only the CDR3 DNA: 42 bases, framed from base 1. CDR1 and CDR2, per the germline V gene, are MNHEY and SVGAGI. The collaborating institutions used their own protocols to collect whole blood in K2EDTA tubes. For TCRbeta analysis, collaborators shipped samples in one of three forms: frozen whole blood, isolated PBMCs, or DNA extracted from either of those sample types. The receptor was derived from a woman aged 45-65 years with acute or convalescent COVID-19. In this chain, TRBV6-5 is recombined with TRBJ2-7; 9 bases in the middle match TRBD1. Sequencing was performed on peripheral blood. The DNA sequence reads TGTGCCAGCAGTATGGGACAGGGTCCCTACGAGCAGTACTTC. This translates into CASSMGQGPYEQYF.